This passage covers 12 T cell receptor beta chains from one sample sequenced in a study of low-dose radiotherapy and immunotherapy resistance in tumors (dated by TCRdb to 2022 to 2024). The run used an Illumina MiniSeq. To make first-strand cDNA, Superscript III was used along with a set of TRAV- and TRBV-specific primers so that both the TCRalpha and TCRbeta chains were covered. TCRs were amplified for about 18 PCR cycles with Phusion, using a constant-region primer paired with the adapter attached to the V primers. The public reads were reanalyzed by TCRdb: fastp trimming at Q25, MiXCR alignment, in-frame beta chains only. Every entry covers one CDR3 protein and lists the most common genes and DNA from its rows. The sample has 30,000 to 40,000 distinct CDR3 sequences on record, under 25% of them singletons. Of the sample, about a tenth falls within the top ten clones. This specimen's time point label, per the study, means: after trial treatment. In the paper's terms, the treatment or condition label means: LDRT plus nivolumab, ipilimumab, low-dose cyclophosphamide and aspirin (RACIN trial).

The input for sequencing was PBMCs, taken after low-dose radiotherapy plus immunotherapy. The receptors originated from a female donor with ovarian cancer.

There are many counts of this clonotype. The V and J genes are TRBV19 and TRBJ2-2; 9 nucleotides match TRBD1. J was trimmed by 5 bases and V by 7 bases; bases with no gene match: 2. The CDR3 covers 13 residues. Looked up from germline, CDR1 is LNHDA and CDR2 is SQIVND (reference sequence). This CDR3 is CASKGQGTGELFF. For the CDR3, the DNA is TGTGCCAGTAAAGGACAGGGGACCGGGGAGCTGTTTTTT.

This clonotype was found many times. As DNA, the CDR3 is TGTGCCAGCAGGGGATACCGGGACAGGGAAGGTGAGCAGTACTTC. Protein sequence: CASRGYRDREGEQYF. V gene TRBV6-2 or TRBV6-3 combines with J gene TRBJ2-7; 9 positions agree with TRBD1. The CDR3 covers 15 residues. Germline CDR1 reads MNHEY; CDR2 reads SVGEGT. V shed 6 bases and J 7 bases; nucleotides not matched to a gene: 13.

This clonotype showed up many times. The chain links TRBV11-2 to TRBJ1-1, with a possible D match to TRBD1 (5 bases). Trimming left V 3 bases short and J 7 bases short, with 9 bases between. The CDR3 runs to 12 residues. Germline lookup yields CDR1 SGHAT and CDR2 FQNNGV. The CDR3 spells CASSFGGGEAFF. The CDR3 bases are TGTGCCAGCAGCTTCGGCGGGGGTGAAGCTTTCTTT.

The chain links TRBV29-1 to TRBJ2-3, with unresolved D. Germline V gene sequence: CDR1 SQVTM, CDR2 ANQGSEA. Deletions cut 4 bases from V and 3 bases from J, with 11 bases between. This CDR3 has 13 amino acids. CDR3 amino acids: CSVVRDRTDTQYF. The DNA for the CDR3 is TGCAGCGTTGTAAGGGATAGGACAGATACGCAGTATTTT.

This clonotype was seen at least ten times. J is TRBJ2-5 and V is TRBV29-1; D gene ambiguous. The ends were cut back, 2 bases at V and 5 bases at J, with 15 bases in the middle. CDR1 SQVTM and CDR2 ANQGSEA come from the germline V gene. The CDR3 totals 14 residues. The CDR3 reads CSVELGRAGETQYF. The CDR3 DNA reads TGCAGCGTTGAACTAGGAAGGGCCGGGGAGACCCAGTACTTC.

V gene TRBV3-1 combines with J gene TRBJ2-7; TRBD2 matches 9 bases. Germline lookup yields CDR1 LGHDT and CDR2 YNNKEL (reference sequence). The CDR3 totals 15 residues. V lost 4 bases to trimming and J lost 5 bases; unmatched junction nucleotides: 9. The CDR3 nucleotides are TGTGCCAGCAGCCCTAGGGGAGCGGGAGGCAACGAGCAGTACTTC. Residues: CASSPRGAGGNEQYF.

This clonotype was recorded many times. The chain links TRBV28 to TRBJ1-1, with D possibly being TRBD1 (5 bases). Germline-derived CDR1 and CDR2 are MDHEN and SYDVKM. V dropped 5 bases and J dropped 4 bases, with 14 bases sitting between them. CDR3 size: 14 residues. CDR3 residues: CASSVQGPGTEAFF. The CDR3 DNA reads TGTGCCAGCAGTGTCCAGGGTCCGGGCACTGAAGCTTTCTTT.

This clonotype was counted between two and nine times. This rearrangement joins TRBV18 to TRBJ1-5; TRBD1 matches 11 bases. V lost 3 bases to trimming and J lost 6 bases; unmatched junction nucleotides: 10. Germline V gene data show CDR1 as KGHSH and CDR2 as LQKENI. The CDR3 runs 17 residues. The CDR3 region has the DNA TGTGCCAGCTCACCCCGGGACAGGGGGAGCGGTGGTCAGCCCCAGCATTTT. Translated: CASSPRDRGSGGQPQHF.

This clonotype was recorded at least ten times. This rearrangement joins TRBV7-6 to TRBJ2-5; TRBD2 agrees at 9 bases. The CDR3 spans 16 residues. V shed 5 bases and J 2 bases; nucleotides not matched to a gene: 9. The germline V gene has CDR1 SGHVS and CDR2 FNYEAQ. The CDR3 DNA sequence: TGTGCCAGCAGCCCCCGGACTAGCGTGACGCAAGAGACCCAGTACTTC. Its protein product is CASSPRTSVTQETQYF.

The sample holds many counts of this clonotype. One junction end does not reproduce the germline sequence, and a read error may be involved. V and J are TRBV2 and TRBJ1-1; D uncertain. CDR1 is SNHLY, CDR2 FYNNEI, per germline. The CDR3 covers 13 residues. CDR3 in DNA: TGTGCCAGCAGCGAAGAGGGTGCCACTGAAGCTTTCTTT. As protein: CASSEEGATEAFF.

This chain joins TRBV6-8 and TRBJ2-1; 13 nucleotides line up with TRBD2. With 5 bases clipped from V and 11 bases from J, the junction kept 3 bases outside the gene matches. The CDR3 has 13 residues. Germline CDR1 reads MNHGY; CDR2 reads SAAAGT. Here the CDR3 DNA reads TGTGCCAGCAGTGAAGGGACTAGCGGGAAGCAGTTCTTC. Translating gives CASSEGTSGKQFF.

This clonotype was counted ten times or more. This chain connects TRBV6-2 or TRBV6-3 to TRBJ2-2; possible D gene TRBD2, 6 bases. V lost 10 bases and J lost 6, with 15 bases in between. Germline-derived CDR1 and CDR2 are MNHEY and SVGEGT. This CDR3 contains 13 residues. CDR3 residues: CATHGGFSGELFF. CDR3 DNA sequence: TGTGCCACCCACGGGGGTTTTTCCGGGGAGCTGTTTTTT.